These T cell receptor beta chains were read from a single sample in a study of cytomegalovirus exposure and HLA in healthy donors. The assay was immunoSEQ multiplex PCR, and TCRdb's table has in-frame clones only and misses some. The sample lists about 100,000 clones, 60% to 80% seen once, with roughly 8.9% in the top ten. The sample comprised PBMCs. These receptors all stem from a male donor in good health and CMV-seropositive. The CDR3 runs from the conserved cysteine through the conserved F or W. A D gene is named only where the DNA matches it firmly. Not all rows give a size; the values are once, few, many and, for expanded clones, a class.

CDR3 protein | CDR3 DNA | clone size | D gene | J gene | V gene
CASSFRDSLNGELFF | TGCGCCAGCAGCTTTCGGGACAGCTTGAACGGGGAGCTGTTTTTT | - | TRBD1 | TRBJ2-2 | TRBV5-1
CASKRDRDNTGELFF | TGTGCCAGCAAAAGGGACAGGGACAACACCGGGGAGCTGTTTTTT | - | TRBD1 | TRBJ2-2 | TRBV19
CASSPGGPEAFF | TGTGCCAGCAGCCCGGGGGGCCCTGAAGCTTTCTTT | few | - | TRBJ1-1 | TRBV25-1
CASSQTTTGAIYGYTF | TGTGCCAGCAGCCAAACGACGACAGGGGCCATTTATGGCTACACCTTC | - | TRBD1 | TRBJ1-2 | TRBV14
CASRVGTSEVNEQFF | TGTGCCAGCAGGGTCGGGACTAGCGAAGTAAATGAGCAGTTCTTC | few | TRBD2 | TRBJ2-1 | TRBV28
CSVAGVSGKSSYNEQFF | TGCAGCGTTGCGGGAGTTAGCGGGAAGAGCTCCTACAATGAGCAGTTCTTC | once | TRBD2 | TRBJ2-1 | TRBV29-1
CSSSLSGTGNTGELFF | TGTTCCAGCAGCTTATCTGGGACAGGGAACACCGGGGAGCTGTTTTTT | - | TRBD1 | TRBJ2-2 | TRBV7-9
CASSSKRPPGNEQFF | TGTGCCAGCAGTTCAAAGCGGCCCCCTGGGAATGAGCAGTTCTTC | - | - | TRBJ2-1 | TRBV2
CASSPGLQETQYF | TGTGCCAGCAGCCCAGGACTGCAAGAGACCCAGTACTTC | - | - | TRBJ2-5 | TRBV5-4
CASSTTLWDTQYF | TGTGCCAGTAGTACCACTCTTTGGGATACGCAGTATTTT | few | - | TRBJ2-3 | TRBV19
CASTIQTNAYEQYF | TGTGCCAGCACTATACAGACCAACGCTTACGAGCAGTACTTC | - | - | TRBJ2-7 | TRBV28
CASSLARRNYGYTF | TGTGCCAGCAGTTTAGCCAGGCGTAACTATGGCTACACCTTC | - | - | TRBJ1-2 | TRBV28
CASSFLAGGSTGELFF | TGTGCCAGCAGCTTTTTAGCGGGAGGAAGCACCGGGGAGCTGTTTTTT | - | TRBD2 | TRBJ2-2 | TRBV7-3
CASRRQATYEQYF | TGTGCCAGCAGACGACAGGCCACCTACGAGCAGTACTTC | - | - | TRBJ2-7 | TRBV28
CASSWSGTVNEKLFF | TGTGCCAGCAGCTGGTCCGGGACAGTTAATGAAAAACTGTTTTTT | - | TRBD1 | TRBJ1-4 | TRBV5-5
CSSSTAGGNSYNEQFF | TGTTCCAGCAGCACCGCTGGCGGGAACTCCTACAATGAGCAGTTCTTC | once | - | TRBJ2-1 | TRBV7-9
CASSLDRAGGYTF | TGTGCCAGCAGCTTAGACAGGGCCGGTGGCTACACCTTC | - | - | TRBJ1-2 | TRBV11-2
CAWSAGGNYEQYF | TGTGCCTGGAGTGCGGGAGGGAACTACGAGCAGTACTTC | - | TRBD2 | TRBJ2-7 | TRBV30
CASSFGTPNTEAFF | TGTGCCAGCAGCTTCGGGACACCGAACACTGAAGCTTTCTTT | once | - | TRBJ1-1 | TRBV5-6
CASSLEAGLYEQYF | TGCGCCAGCAGCTTGGAGGCAGGGCTCTACGAGCAGTACTTC | - | - | TRBJ2-7 | TRBV5-1
CASSESGSSGNQPQHF | TGTGCCAGCAGTGAATCAGGCAGCTCAGGGAATCAGCCCCAGCATTTT | - | - | TRBJ1-5 | TRBV6-1
CASSSYGQPEVGAFF | TGTGCCAGCAGTTCGTATGGACAGCCCGAGGTTGGTGCTTTCTTT | - | - | TRBJ1-1 | TRBV28
CASSLSQGARGYTF | TGTGCCAGCAGTTTAAGCCAGGGGGCGAGAGGCTACACCTTC | once | TRBD1 | TRBJ1-2 | TRBV28
CASSPTGLAGAYEQYF | TGTGCCAGCAGCCCCACGGGACTAGCGGGGGCCTACGAGCAGTACTTC | - | TRBD2 | TRBJ2-7 | TRBV28
CASSPQGGDQPQHF | TGTGCCAGCTCACCACAGGGAGGGGATCAGCCCCAGCATTTT | - | - | TRBJ1-5 | TRBV18
CASSTGRGGSYEQYF | TGTGCCAGCAGTACAGGGAGAGGGGGATCCTACGAGCAGTACTTC | - | - | TRBJ2-7 | TRBV11-3
CASSLGGQGEAFF | TGCGCCAGCAGTTTGGGGGGGCAGGGTGAAGCTTTCTTT | few | - | TRBJ1-1 | TRBV5-1
CASSLTGWGETQYF | TGCGCCAGCAGCTTAACAGGGTGGGGAGAGACCCAGTACTTC | once | - | TRBJ2-5 | TRBV5-1